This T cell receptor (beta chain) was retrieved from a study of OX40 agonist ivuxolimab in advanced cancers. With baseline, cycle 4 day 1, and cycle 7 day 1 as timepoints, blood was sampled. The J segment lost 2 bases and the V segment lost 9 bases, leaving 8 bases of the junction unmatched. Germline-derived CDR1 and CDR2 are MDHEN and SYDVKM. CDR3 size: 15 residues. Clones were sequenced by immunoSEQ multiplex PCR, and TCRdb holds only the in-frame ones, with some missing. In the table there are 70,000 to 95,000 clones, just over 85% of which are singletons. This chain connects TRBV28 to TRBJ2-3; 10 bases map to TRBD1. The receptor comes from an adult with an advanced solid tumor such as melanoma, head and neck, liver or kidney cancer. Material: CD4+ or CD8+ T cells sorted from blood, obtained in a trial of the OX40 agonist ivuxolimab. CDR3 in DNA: TGTGCCAGTCTCCGGGACAGGGGTTCCACAGATACGCAGTATTTT. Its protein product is CASLRDRGSTDTQYF.